This T cell receptor beta chain was found in a study of glioma-infiltrating T cells. Study overall: Dexamethasone exposure before glioma surgery was limited to six or fewer days. Points from the study as a whole: Gliomas, especially low-grade, showed above-expected tissue-blood divergence; non-neoplastic patients showed below. CDR3 overlap between tissue and blood was very small.

This clonotype was detected a few times. The antigen is undetermined. This CDR3 has 15 amino acids. Germline assignment: CDR1 MNHNY and CDR2 SVGAGI (reference sequence). Unmatched junction bases numbered 7, after V lost 1 base and J lost 6 bases. Using RNA template, CDR3s of TCR alpha and beta were amplified with iRepertoire arm-PCR. MiXCR, applied by TCRdb to the multiplex PCR reads, yields one record per CDR3 protein. The repertoire holds 400,000 or so distinct CDR3 sequences, with roughly 41% as singletons. J is TRBJ2-3 and V is TRBV6-6; 7 nucleotides match TRBD2. The receptor's source is a human donor with low-grade glioma or glioblastoma, undergoing nonglioma brain surgery, or in good health (not recorded which). What was sequenced was glioma tissue, nonneoplastic brain tissue, or PBMCs (not recorded which). CDR3 sequence: CASSYWGGAGDTQYF. CDR3 bases: TGTGCCAGCAGTTACTGGGGGGGAGCGGGCGATACGCAGTATTTT.